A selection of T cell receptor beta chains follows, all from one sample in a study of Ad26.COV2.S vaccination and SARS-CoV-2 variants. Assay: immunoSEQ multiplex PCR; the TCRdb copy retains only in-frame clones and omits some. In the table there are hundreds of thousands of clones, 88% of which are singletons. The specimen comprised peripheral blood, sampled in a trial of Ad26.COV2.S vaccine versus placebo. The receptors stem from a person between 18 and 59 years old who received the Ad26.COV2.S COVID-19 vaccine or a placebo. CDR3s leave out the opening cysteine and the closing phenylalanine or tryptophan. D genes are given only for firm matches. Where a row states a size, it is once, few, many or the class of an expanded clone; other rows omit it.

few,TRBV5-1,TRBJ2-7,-,ASSFGENYEQY
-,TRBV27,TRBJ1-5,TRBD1,ASSGSGQGGNQPQH
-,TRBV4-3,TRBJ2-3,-,ASSQEPPGTDTQY
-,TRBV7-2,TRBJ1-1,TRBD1,ASSTGQRLNTEAF
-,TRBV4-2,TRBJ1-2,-,ASSQDPRPGSGYT
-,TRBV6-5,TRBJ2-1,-,ASSIIFGTDNEQF
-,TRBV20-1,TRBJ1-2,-,SARSVYGYT
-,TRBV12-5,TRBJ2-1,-,ASGLGPNNEQF
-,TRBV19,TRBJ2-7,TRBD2,ASSSPPGTSGTYEQY
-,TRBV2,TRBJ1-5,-,ASTGRGGAQPQH
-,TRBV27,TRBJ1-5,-,ASSSGLRNQPQH
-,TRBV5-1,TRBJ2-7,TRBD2,ASSTVPGLAGYEQY
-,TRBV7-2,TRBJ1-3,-,ASTPQEIRNTIY
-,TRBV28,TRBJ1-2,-,ASSLIMANYGYT
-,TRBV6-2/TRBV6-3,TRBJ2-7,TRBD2,ASSDPGTSGTYEQY
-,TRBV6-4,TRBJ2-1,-,ASSPLRQHTDFYNEQF
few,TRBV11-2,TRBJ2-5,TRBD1,ASIHRGRSETQY
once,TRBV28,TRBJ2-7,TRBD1,ASRPRDRTTYEQY
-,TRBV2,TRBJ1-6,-,ASSRDSNNSPLH
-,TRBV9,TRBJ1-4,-,ASSGSGHPEKLF
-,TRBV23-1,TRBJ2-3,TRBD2,ASSRQRGRTDTQY
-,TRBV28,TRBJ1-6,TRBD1,ASSTNVNRQGARSSYNSPLH
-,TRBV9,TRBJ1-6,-,ASSVYRDFANSPLH
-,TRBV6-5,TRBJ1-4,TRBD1,ATLRNRGRGEKLF
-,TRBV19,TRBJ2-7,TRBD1,ASTHAGTGGVYEQY
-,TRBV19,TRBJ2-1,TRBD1,ASRNRDRGRIEQF
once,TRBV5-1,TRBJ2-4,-,ASSLDAETAKNIQY
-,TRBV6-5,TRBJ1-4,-,ASSYAPGFLYEKLF
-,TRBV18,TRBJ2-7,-,ASSPKQSYEQY
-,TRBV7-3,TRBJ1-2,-,ASSLLFGDSYT
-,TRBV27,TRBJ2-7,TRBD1,ASSPDRGLHEQY
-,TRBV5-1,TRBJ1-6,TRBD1,ASSLVGQGRTYNSPLH
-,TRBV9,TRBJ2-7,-,ASSPVSGDGYEQY
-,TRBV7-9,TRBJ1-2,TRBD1,ASSWGQGAGYT
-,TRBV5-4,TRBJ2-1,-,ATQLPDNEQF
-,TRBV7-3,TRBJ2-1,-,ASSLIPGRDNEQF
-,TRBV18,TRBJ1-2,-,ASSPLRTVADYGYT
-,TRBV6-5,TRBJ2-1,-,ASRDRASYNEQF
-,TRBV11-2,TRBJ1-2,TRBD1,ASSPDRDHGYT
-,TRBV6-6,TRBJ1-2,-,ASSPPQNYGYT
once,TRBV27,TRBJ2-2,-,ASSIPGSGGELF
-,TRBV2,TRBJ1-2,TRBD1,ASSLFPGQGVGGYT
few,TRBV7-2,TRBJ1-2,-,ASSLEPRGGYT
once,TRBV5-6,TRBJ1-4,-,ASSLLGGVPSEKLF
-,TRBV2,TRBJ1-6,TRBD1,ASTTEGGTGNNSPLH
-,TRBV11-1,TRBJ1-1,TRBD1,ASSLVAGGLTEAF
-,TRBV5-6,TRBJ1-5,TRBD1,ASSGGDRRSWWSNQPQH
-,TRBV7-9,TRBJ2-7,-,ASSPSLGVKYEQY
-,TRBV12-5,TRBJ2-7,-,ASGTRDGTYEQY
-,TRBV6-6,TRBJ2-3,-,ASRPGASAPDTQY
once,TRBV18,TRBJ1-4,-,ASSPGEKLF
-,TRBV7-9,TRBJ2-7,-,ASAISPQVETAEQY
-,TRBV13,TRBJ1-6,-,ASSFGTSGSYNSPLH